These T cell receptor beta chains were read from a single sample in a study of blood T cells in healthy people across ages. MiXCR, run by TCRdb on the 5' RACE reads, gives a single entry per CDR3 protein. The data contain about 1.7 million distinct CDR3 sequences, about 28% of them seen just once; the ten biggest clones take up roughly 8%. Material: blood. The source of these receptors is a woman aged 25 to 39 in good health. CDR3s include the opening cysteine and the closing phenylalanine or tryptophan. A D gene is named only where the DNA matches it firmly. Not every row has a clone size; where given, it reads once, few, many or a size class.

TRBV20-1	TRBJ2-6	TRBD1	many	CSAPNTGGSGANVLTF	TGCAGTGCTCCAAATACAGGGGGATCTGGGGCCAACGTCCTGACTTTC
TRBV5-1	TRBJ2-3	-	-	CASSTGPQTDTQYF	TGCGCCAGCAGCACGGGACCGCAGACAGATACGCAGTATTTT
TRBV20-1	TRBJ2-7	-	once	CSARQSSSYEQYF	TGCAGTGCTAGACAGAGCTCCTCCTACGAGCAGTACTTC
TRBV7-9	TRBJ1-2	-	-	CASSPWGRRDRDYGYTF	TGTGCCAGCAGCCCTTGGGGTCGTAGGGACCGAGACTATGGCTACACCTTC
TRBV5-1	TRBJ2-1	TRBD2	many	CASSLGAAGGRDEQFF	TGCGCCAGCAGCTTGGGTGCGGCGGGAGGTAGGGATGAGCAGTTCTTC
TRBV19	TRBJ2-5	-	-	CATRRDVQETQYF	TGTGCCACTAGAAGGGACGTCCAAGAGACCCAGTACTTC
TRBV7-2	TRBJ2-7	-	few	CASSLAPRGSGEQYF	TGCGCCAGCAGCTTAGCCCCCCGTGGGTCGGGCGAGCAGTACTTC
TRBV2	TRBJ1-5	-	-	CSSRPGMGNQPQHF	TGTTCCAGCAGGCCGGGGATGGGAAATCAGCCCCAGCATTTT
TRBV27	TRBJ2-1	-	-	CASALATGLNEQFF	TGTGCCAGCGCCTTAGCGACCGGCCTCAATGAGCAGTTCTTC
TRBV4-2	TRBJ2-6	-	few	CASSQEPGAGANVLTF	TGTGCCAGCAGCCAAGAACCAGGGGCTGGGGCCAACGTCCTGACTTTC
TRBV5-5	TRBJ2-1	-	many	CASSLPVANEQFF	TGTGCCAGCAGCTTGCCCGTAGCCAATGAGCAGTTCTTC
TRBV6-5	TRBJ1-2	-	few	CASSLTRGWHGYTF	TGTGCCAGCAGCCTCACTAGGGGGTGGCACGGCTACACCTTC
TRBV28	TRBJ2-7	-	many	CASSLTSEQYF	TGTGCCAGCAGCTTGACTAGCGAGCAGTACTTC
TRBV5-1	TRBJ2-1	TRBD2	few	CASRGGGPEQFF	TGCGCCAGCAGGGGGGGGGGACCTGAGCAGTTCTTC
TRBV6-2/TRBV6-3	TRBJ1-5	-	-	CASSYSSISNQPQHF	TGTGCCAGCAGTTACTCGTCCATTAGCAATCAGCCCCAGCATTTT
TRBV7-9	TRBJ2-1	-	few	CASSLGQLGTGEQFF	TGTGCCAGCAGCTTAGGCCAACTAGGAACGGGTGAGCAGTTCTTC
TRBV28	TRBJ2-5	-	few	CASSTHGGNQGTQYF	TGTGCCAGCAGTACCCATGGGGGAAACCAAGGGACCCAGTACTTC
TRBV20-1	TRBJ2-3	TRBD2	few	CSARVGRVSSGTQYF	TGCAGTGCTAGAGTCGGTAGGGTTTCTAGCGGTACGCAGTATTTT
TRBV7-3	TRBJ2-3	-	many	CASSSRDADTQYF	TGTGCCAGCAGCTCCCGGGACGCAGATACGCAGTATTTT
TRBV20-1	TRBJ1-6	TRBD1	-	CSARDRELPPLHF	TGCAGTGCCAGGGACAGGGAACTTCCACCCCTCCACTTT
TRBV28	TRBJ1-4	TRBD1	-	CASSLSRGRTNEKLFF	TGTGCCAGCAGTTTAAGCAGGGGGAGGACTAATGAAAAACTGTTTTTT
TRBV29-1	TRBJ2-2	TRBD2	few	CSVFGLANTGELFF	TGCAGCGTTTTCGGACTAGCGAACACCGGGGAGCTGTTTTTT
TRBV20-1	TRBJ1-5	-	many	CSASTAASNQPQHF	TGCAGTGCTAGTACGGCAGCTAGCAATCAGCCCCAGCATTTT
TRBV28	TRBJ2-1	-	-	CASAPIHGVRNEQFF	TGTGCCAGCGCCCCAATTCATGGGGTTCGAAATGAGCAGTTCTTC
TRBV5-1	TRBJ2-2	-	-	CASSPQVDTGELFF	TGCGCCAGCAGCCCCCAGGTAGACACCGGGGAGCTGTTTTTT
TRBV5-1	TRBJ1-5	TRBD1	-	CASSLDPGGPQPQHF	TGCGCCAGCAGCTTGGATCCAGGGGGACCTCAGCCCCAGCATTTT
TRBV9	TRBJ2-7	-	many	CASSASDGSYEQYF	TGTGCCAGCAGCGCAAGCGACGGTTCCTACGAGCAGTACTTC
TRBV6-5	TRBJ2-4	-	few	CASSLRSGYNEQYF	TGTGCCAGCAGTTTGAGGAGCGGATACAATGAGCAGTACTTC
TRBV29-1	TRBJ1-2	TRBD1	few	CSVEADRMAGYGYTF	TGCAGCGTTGAAGCGGACAGGATGGCCGGGTATGGCTACACCTTC
TRBV6-5	TRBJ2-1	TRBD2	-	CASSETSGRAYEQFF	TGTGCCAGCAGTGAGACTAGCGGGAGGGCCTACGAGCAGTTCTTC